Presented here are 15 T cell receptor beta chains from one specimen sequenced in a study of T-cell memory formation after mild COVID-19. MiXCR, run by TCRdb on the 5' RACE reads, gives a single entry per CDR3 protein. The table records under 300,000 distinct CDR3 sequences, roughly 17% of them present only once. The specimen sequenced was PBMCs or a T cell subset sorted from them (not recorded which). The receptors originated from a man between 18 and 35 years old who had mild COVID-19 (a few samples of this study predate the infection). Cell type and time point are not known.

The genes are TRBV6-6 and TRBJ1-5, with 8 bases fitting TRBD1. Germline V lookup: CDR1 MNHNY, CDR2 SVGAGI (reference sequence). J lost 2 bases, V lost 5 bases, and 2 bases had no gene match. The CDR3 is 14 residues long. CDR3 sequence: CASSDRGRNQPQHF. The CDR3 DNA follows: TGTGCCAGCAGTGACAGGGGCCGCAATCAGCCCCAGCATTTT.

The rearrangement uses TRBV19 and TRBJ2-5; D is undetermined. The CDR3 length is 13 residues. Trimming cost V 5 bases and J 3 bases, with 10 bases left between them. Germline V lookup: CDR1 LNHDA, CDR2 SQIVND (reference sequence). The CDR3 reads CASSRAQKETQYF. The DNA for the CDR3 is TGTGCCAGTAGTCGGGCGCAGAAAGAGACCCAGTACTTC.

This clonotype turned up a few times. The chain couples TRBV6-2 or TRBV6-3 to TRBJ2-1; no definite D call. The V gene's germline CDR1 is MNHEY and CDR2 SVGEGT. V was clipped by 10 bases and J by 2 bases, with 9 bases between them. CDR3 length equals 12 residues. CDR3 DNA: TGTGCCACCGGTAGGGCCTACAATGAGCAGTTCTTC. Translating gives CATGRAYNEQFF.

A few counts support this clonotype. The chain combines TRBV19 with TRBJ2-7, with a possible D match to TRBD1 (5 bases). The V end was cut by 5 bases, the J end by 0 bases, with 11 bases between. In germline, CDR1 is LNHDA, CDR2 SQIVND (reference sequence). This CDR3 is built from 14 residues. The CDR3 spells CASSPRASSYEQYF. The CDR3 region has the DNA TGTGCCAGTAGTCCCAGGGCTAGCTCCTACGAGCAGTACTTC.

CDR3 in amino acids: CASRSSGGEKLFF. DNA for the CDR3: TGTGCCAGCAGAAGCTCGGGGGGTGAAAAACTGTTTTTT. J is TRBJ1-4 and V is TRBV6-5, with TRBD1 as a possible D gene (5 bases). The germline V gene has CDR1 MNHEY and CDR2 SVGAGI. The V gene lost 6 bases and the J gene lost 7 bases, with 12 bases spanning the gap. CDR3 length equals 13 residues.

This clonotype was observed a handful of times. The rearrangement joins TRBV29-1 to TRBJ1-4; no clear D gene. The CDR3 totals 12 residues. CDR1 is SQVTM, CDR2 ANQGSEA, per germline. Trimming left V 3 bases short and J 5 bases short, with 7 bases between. The CDR3 loop reads CSVEGINEKLFF. In DNA form, the CDR3 reads TGCAGCGTTGAGGGGATAAATGAAAAACTGTTTTTT.

The genes are TRBV2 and TRBJ1-2; tentative D call: TRBD1 (5 bases). The CDR3 runs 15 residues. Trimming left V 0 bases short and J 3 bases short, with 11 bases between. CDR1 and CDR2 from the germline V gene are SNHLY and FYNNEI. The CDR3 nucleotides are TGTGCCAGCAGTGAAGCGCTTCAGGGATACTATGGCTACACCTTC. Translated, it gives CASSEALQGYYGYTF.

V is TRBV10-3 and J is TRBJ1-2; no firm D call. Trimming took off 0 bases at V and 3 bases at J, with 8 bases between the two ends. This CDR3 region has 14 residues. The V gene's germline CDR1 is ENHRY and CDR2 SYGVKD. CDR3 residues: CAISESERDYGYTF. CDR3 sequence (DNA): TGTGCCATCAGTGAGTCCGAAAGGGACTATGGCTACACCTTC.

This clonotype has more than one count but fewer than ten. J is TRBJ2-7 and V is TRBV5-1; D may correspond to TRBD1 or TRBD2 (5 bases each). Germline values: CDR1 SGHRS, CDR2 YFSETQ. V gave up 0 bases and J gave up 2 bases, with 15 bases separating them. This CDR3 comprises 16 residues. The CDR3 nucleotides are TGCGCCAGCAGCTTGGGCCCCGGGACGGCCACCTACGAGCAGTACTTC. Residues: CASSLGPGTATYEQYF.

With respect to this clonotype: The junction shows a germline mismatch at one end, possibly a read error. The chain uses TRBV2 and TRBJ1-1; D remains ambiguous. There are 11 residues in the CDR3. Germline V gene lookup returns CDR1 SNHLY and CDR2 FYNNEI. CDR3 coding DNA: TGTGCCAGCAGTGCGTACACTGTAGCTTTCTTT. This codes for CASSAYTVAFF.

This clonotype was counted only a few times. V gene TRBV12-3 or TRBV12-4 combines with J gene TRBJ1-1; D gene ambiguous. The CDR3 totals 10 residues. The V and J ends lost 8 bases and 4 bases respectively, with 5 bases between them. CDR3 region: CASEGTEAFF. The DNA for the CDR3 is TGTGCCAGCGAAGGCACTGAAGCTTTCTTT.

The J gene is TRBJ2-1, the V gene TRBV7-2; the D gene is possibly TRBD2 (6 bases). V lost 6 bases and J lost 6, with 21 bases in between. The CDR3 extends over 16 amino acids. Germline loops: CDR1 SGHTA, CDR2 FQGNSA. CDR3 bases: TGTGCCAGCAGGGGGGGATTAGGCAGGGCTGGCAATGAGCAGTTCTTC. Its protein product is CASRGGLGRAGNEQFF. Full variable domain (missing parts from reference TRBV7-2 and TRBJ2-1): GAGVSQSPSNKVTEKGKDVELRCDPISGHTALYWYRQSLGQGLEFLIYFQGNSAPDKSGLPSDRFSAERTGGSVSTLTIQRTQQEDSAVYLCASRGGLGRAGNEQFFGPGTRLTVL.

A note on this clonotype: Mismatch with germline at one junction end may stem from a read error. The chain combines TRBV11-2 with TRBJ1-6, with unresolved D. CDR3 size: 14 residues. The V gene's germline CDR1 is SGHAT and CDR2 FQNNGV. The chain's CDR3 is CASSALDRTSPIHF. CDR3 in DNA: TGTGCCAGCAGCGCCCTGGACCGAACTTCACCCATCCACTTT.

This clonotype was detected only a few times. The chain carries TRBV7-9 and TRBJ2-5; D is uncertain. Deletions cut 1 base from V and 0 bases from J, with 6 bases between. Germline V gives CDR1 SEHNR, CDR2 FQNEAQ (reference sequence). The CDR3 runs 14 residues. Written as DNA, the CDR3 is TGTGCCAGCAGCTTAGTGGGCAACCAAGAGACCCAGTACTTC. Translated, it gives CASSLVGNQETQYF.

The V gene is TRBV7-3, the J gene TRBJ2-3; D perhaps matches TRBD2 (6 bases). In germline, CDR1 is SGHTA, CDR2 FQGTGA. This CDR3 spans 15 amino acids. The V end was cut by 0 bases, the J end by 2 bases, with 9 bases between. The CDR3 sequence is CASSLTGLTTDTQYF. CDR3 nucleotide sequence: TGTGCCAGCAGCTTAACGGGACTTACCACAGATACGCAGTATTTT.